This T cell receptor (beta chain) stems from a study of CD8 T cells in Susac syndrome. The RNA, about 0.45 to 1 ug, was put through reverse transcription using random hexamers. The method of amplification for TCR beta CDR3 was immunoSEQ multiplex PCR, covering 54 Vbeta and 13 Jbeta. TCRdb ran MiXCR on the immunoSEQ multiplex PCR reads and lists one entry per CDR3 protein. The sample has 250,000 to 350,000 distinct CDR3 sequences; 92% are singletons. The CDR3 is 13 amino acids. Germline-derived CDR1 and CDR2 are ENHRY and SYGVKD. The V and J ends lost 2 bases and 0 bases respectively, with 2 bases between them. CD8+ and CD4+ T cells circulating in blood were sequenced for TCR beta.

The gene calls are TRBV10-3 and TRBJ2-1; D gene uncertain. Sequencing input: CD4+ T cells from PBMCs. The source of this sequence is a human donor with multiple sclerosis. The CDR3 DNA sequence: TGTGCCATCAGTGAGAGCTCCTACAATGAGCAGTTCTTC. This sequence encodes CAISESSYNEQFF.